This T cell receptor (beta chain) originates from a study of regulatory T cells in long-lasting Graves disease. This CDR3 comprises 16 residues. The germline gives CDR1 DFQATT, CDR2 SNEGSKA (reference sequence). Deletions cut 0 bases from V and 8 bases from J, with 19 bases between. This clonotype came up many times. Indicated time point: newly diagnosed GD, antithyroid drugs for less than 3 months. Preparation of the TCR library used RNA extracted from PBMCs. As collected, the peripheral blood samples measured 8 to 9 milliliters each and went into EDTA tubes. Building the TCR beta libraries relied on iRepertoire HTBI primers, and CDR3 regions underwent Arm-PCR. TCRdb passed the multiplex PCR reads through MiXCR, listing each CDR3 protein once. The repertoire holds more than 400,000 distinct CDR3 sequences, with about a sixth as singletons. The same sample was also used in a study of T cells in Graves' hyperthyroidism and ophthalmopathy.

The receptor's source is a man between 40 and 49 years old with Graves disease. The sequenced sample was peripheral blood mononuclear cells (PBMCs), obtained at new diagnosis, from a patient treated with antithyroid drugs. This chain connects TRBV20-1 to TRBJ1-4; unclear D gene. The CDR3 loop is CSARDGRGNVREKLFF. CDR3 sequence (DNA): TGCAGTGCTAGAGATGGGAGAGGGAATGTCAGGGAAAAACTGTTTTTT.